Listed here are 19 T cell receptor beta chains from one sample, sequenced in a study of T cell responses to AZD1222 COVID-19 vaccine. The repertoire was sequenced with immunoSEQ multiplex PCR; TCRdb's copy has only in-frame clones and lacks some. The data contain more than 140,000 clones, 90% to 95% of them singletons. This specimen consisted of peripheral blood, obtained on day 0 of AZD1222 vaccination. The receptors stem from an adult in good health.

CDR3 coding DNA: TGTGCCAGTAGTGTAGCCTTCACTGGGATTTCCTACGAGCAGTACTTC. Its protein is CASSVAFTGISYEQYF. V and J are TRBV19 and TRBJ2-7; D is undetermined. Germline V gene data show CDR1 as LNHDA and CDR2 as SQIVND (reference sequence). The CDR3 has 16 residues. The ends were cut back, 5 bases at V and 1 base at J, with 18 bases in the middle.

The rearrangement uses TRBV27 and TRBJ2-7; 9 nucleotides match TRBD1. There are 17 residues in the CDR3. CDR1 is MNHEY, CDR2 SMNVEV, per germline (reference sequence). The V and J ends lost 3 bases and 1 base, in that order; junction bases with no gene match: 10. In nucleotides, the CDR3 is TGTGCCAGCAGTTTCGGGGGGACAGGGCAAAGATCCTACGAGCAGTACTTC. Amino acids: CASSFGGTGQRSYEQYF.

The rearrangement joins TRBV25-1 to TRBJ2-1; D uncertain. V was shortened by 2 bases and J by 10 bases, with 12 bases between the two germline ends. CDR3 length equals 13 residues. Germline CDR1 MGHDK, CDR2 SYGVNS. Here the CDR3 reads CASSEIGTMEQFF. For the CDR3, the DNA is TGTGCCAGCAGTGAAATTGGAACTATGGAGCAGTTCTTC.

The genes are TRBV5-1 and TRBJ2-1; 10 nucleotides agree with TRBD1. The germline V gene has CDR1 SGHRS and CDR2 YFSETQ. V shed 5 bases and J 2 bases; nucleotides not matched to a gene: 7. This CDR3 spans 16 amino acids. CDR3 DNA sequence: TGCGCCAGCAGACCGGGACAGGGGATCACCTACAATGAGCAGTTCTTC. Its protein product is CASRPGQGITYNEQFF.

The chain links TRBV5-5 to TRBJ2-1; tentatively, D is TRBD2 (5 bases). V lost 6 bases to trimming and J lost 1 base, with 17 bases between them. This CDR3 contains 16 residues. Per the germline V gene, CDR1 is SGHKS and CDR2 is YYEKEE (reference sequence). Here the CDR3 reads CASTPAYRRSYNEQFF. The DNA of the CDR3 is TGTGCCAGCACCCCGGCGTATCGGAGGTCCTACAATGAGCAGTTCTTC.

The chain employs TRBV7-2 and TRBJ2-3; a possible D gene is TRBD2 (5 bases). Germline CDR1 reads SGHTA; CDR2 reads FQGNSA. This CDR3 is 14 amino acids long. V lost 5 bases and J lost 1, with 10 bases in between. CDR3 in DNA: TGTGCCAGCAGCCCCCGAGGGCGCACAGATACGCAGTATTTT. Translating gives CASSPRGRTDTQYF. The variable domain in full, with the rest retrieved from reference TRBV7-2 and TRBJ2-3, is GAGVSQSPSNKVTEKGKDVELRCDPISGHTALYWYRQSLGQGLEFLIYFQGNSAPDKSGLPSDRFSAERTGGSVSTLTIQRTQQEDSAVYLCASSPRGRTDTQYFGPGTRLTVL.

A note on this clone: Other DNA sequences in this sample translate to the same CDR3. V gene TRBV5-6 combines with J gene TRBJ2-7; unclear D gene. CDR1 and CDR2 from the germline V gene are SGHDT and YYEEEE. The CDR3 length is 11 residues. The ends were cut back, 2 bases at V and 0 bases at J, with 0 bases in the middle. The CDR3 loop reads CASSFSYEQYF. CDR3 DNA sequence: TGTGCCAGCAGCTTCTCCTACGAGCAGTACTTC.

This chain connects TRBV27 to TRBJ2-5, with D possibly matching TRBD2 (6 bases). V lost 6 bases, J lost 7 bases, and 24 bases lay in between. The CDR3 totals 16 residues. Per the germline V gene, CDR1 is MNHEY and CDR2 is SMNVEV (reference sequence). CDR3 nucleotide sequence: TGTGCCAGCAGACTCAACATGGGCACAAGAGCGGGGACCCAGTACTTC. Amino acid sequence: CASRLNMGTRAGTQYF.

This chain links TRBV9 with TRBJ2-5; D is perhaps TRBD2 (5 bases). This CDR3 contains 15 residues. The V gene's germline CDR1 is SGDLS and CDR2 YYNGEE. Trimming took 0 bases from V and 3 from J, leaving 12 bases between them. The chain's CDR3 is CASSVAGNMEETQYF. For the CDR3, the DNA is TGTGCCAGCAGCGTAGCGGGGAACATGGAAGAGACCCAGTACTTC.

V gene TRBV19 combines with J gene TRBJ1-2; D is uncertain. CDR3 length: 15 residues. Trimming took off 3 bases at V and 3 bases at J, with 14 bases between the two ends. Germline CDR1 and CDR2: LNHDA and SQIVND (reference sequence). The CDR3 bases are TGTGCCAGTAGTATTACAGTCGTCGGCGACTATGGCTACACCTTC. The encoded protein is CASSITVVGDYGYTF.

The chain couples TRBV2 to TRBJ2-1; TRBD1 is a possible D gene (6 bases). The length of the CDR3 is 14 residues. Germline V lookup: CDR1 SNHLY, CDR2 FYNNEI. The V gene lost 1 base and the J gene lost 2 bases, with 6 bases spanning the gap. The CDR3 sequence is CASSEGTAYNEQFF. The CDR3 DNA reads as TGTGCCAGCAGTGAAGGGACAGCCTACAATGAGCAGTTCTTC.

The table lists this clone with a count of one. V usage is TRBV6-5 and J usage is TRBJ1-6; 7 nucleotides agree with TRBD1. After removal of 8 bases from V and 7 bases from J, the junction contained 5 bases not matched to a gene. The germline CDR1 and CDR2 sequences are MNHEY and SVGAGI. The CDR3 has 13 residues. The CDR3 region is CASRDSANSPLHF. CDR3 in DNA: TGTGCCAGCCGGGACAGCGCCAATTCACCCCTCCACTTT.

J is TRBJ1-1 and V is TRBV9; possibly TRBD1 for D (6 bases). Trimming removed 4 bases at V and 3 bases at J, with 16 bases between. The CDR3 is 15 residues long. Germline lookup yields CDR1 SGDLS and CDR2 YYNGEE. CDR3 nucleotides: TGTGCCAGCAGCTTTCTACAGGGCATGGACACTGAAGCTTTCTTT. Translating it yields CASSFLQGMDTEAFF.

This clone occurred a few times. This rearrangement joins TRBV27 to TRBJ1-6; D ambiguous. With 8 bases removed from V and 14 bases from J, the gap between germline ends came to 16 bases. Germline assignment: CDR1 MNHEY and CDR2 SMNVEV (reference sequence). The CDR3 covers 12 residues. The CDR3 DNA reads as TGTGCCAGCCTAGACTTTAGTTTCACCCTCCACTTT. Encoded protein: CASLDFSFTLHF.

This clone was picked up one time. V is TRBV5-5 and J is TRBJ2-7; D ambiguous. The CDR3 runs to 14 residues. V was cut by 4 bases and J by 4 bases, with 15 bases left in between. Germline V gene data show CDR1 as SGHKS and CDR2 as YYEKEE (reference sequence). The CDR3, as DNA: TGTGCCAGCAGCGAGTCTGCGACCTGGTACGAGCAGTACTTC. Translated: CASSESATWYEQYF.

This chain joins TRBV3-1 (or the pseudogene TRBV3-2) and TRBJ2-7; D is perhaps TRBD1 (6 bases). This CDR3 contains 16 residues. Germline V lookup: CDR1 LGHDT, CDR2 YNNKEL (reference sequence). Trimming shortened V by 4 bases and J by 2 bases, and 18 bases separated the two germline ends. CDR3 protein: CASSPQGLGLTYEQYF. The CDR3 DNA sequence: TGTGCCAGCAGCCCCCAGGGGCTAGGCCTCACCTACGAGCAGTACTTC.

The V and J genes are TRBV27 and TRBJ2-3; 7 bases line up with TRBD2. This CDR3 comprises 15 residues. The germline V gene encodes CDR1 MNHEY and CDR2 SMNVEV (reference sequence). Trimming cost V 2 bases and J 5 bases; bases outside gene matches: 7. The CDR3 here is CASSLGGRAIDTQYF. The CDR3 DNA sequence: TGTGCCAGCAGTTTAGGAGGGAGGGCGATAGATACGCAGTATTTT.

In its sample, this clone was seen once. The gene calls are TRBV28 and TRBJ1-1; the D is unclear. CDR1 is MDHEN, CDR2 SYDVKM, per germline. The CDR3 is 14 residues long. Trimming pared 3 bases from V and 1 base from J, leaving 9 bases between. The CDR3 is CASSFRGKNTEAFF. The CDR3 coding sequence is TGTGCCAGCAGTTTTCGGGGAAAGAACACTGAAGCTTTCTTT.

V usage is TRBV10-1 and J usage is TRBJ2-3; D uncertain. V lost 4 bases and J lost 0, with 5 bases in between. The germline V gene has CDR1 WNHNN and CDR2 SYGVQD (reference sequence). This CDR3 comprises 13 residues. The CDR3 loop is CASSAPSTDTQYF. The CDR3, as DNA: TGCGCCAGCAGTGCTCCAAGCACAGATACGCAGTATTTT.